This TCR beta chain came from a study of immune heterogeneity within non-small cell lung tumors. Study findings and constraints: Within each patient, tumor sites shared identical dominant CDR3 beta clonotypes and also held site-unique high-frequency clones.

About this clonotype: Its matching antigen is unknown. A much bigger clone sits one base away, suggesting this may be a read error.

Each sample used 550 to 650 ng of genomic DNA from bulk tumor tissue. Each primary tumor yielded several biopsies, collected far apart from one another at surgery. Curative surgery was undertaken by patients, who had untreated, newly diagnosed non-small cell lung cancer. Donors comprised surgical patients with newly diagnosed non-small cell lung cancer, operated on with curative intent. TCR beta CDR3 was amplified by multiplex PCR using 32 V and 13 J primers. MiXCR, run by TCRdb on the multiplex PCR reads, gives a single entry per CDR3 protein. The sample yields 2,000 to 3,000 distinct CDR3 sequences, 26% seen once. CDR1 and CDR2 (germline): DFQATT, SNEGSKA (reference sequence). The V end lost 8 bases, the J end lost 4 bases, and 11 bases lay between the germline ends. The CDR3 runs 11 residues.

This receptor was obtained from a man aged 50 to 59 with non-small cell lung cancer. Input material: lung tumor tissue. This chain uses TRBV20-1 with TRBJ1-1; unclear D gene. The CDR3 region is CSTLAGTEAFF. The DNA for the CDR3 is TGCAGTACTTTAGCTGGCACTGAAGCTTTCTTT.